These T cell receptor beta chains were read from a single sample in a study of Graves' ophthalmopathy and Graves' hyperthyroidism. TCRdb reanalysed the multiplex PCR reads using MiXCR and keeps one entry per CDR3 protein. This table has 35,000 to 45,000 distinct CDR3 sequences, 50% appearing once. Specimen: peripheral blood. The receptors shown here come from an adult woman with stable Graves' hyperthyroidism. The CDR3 runs from the conserved cysteine through the conserved F or W. Each record gives: CDR3 protein, CDR3 DNA, V gene, D gene, J gene, clone size. D genes are given only for firm matches. For some rows the clone size is stated as once, few or many, or as a class when expanded; others skip it.

CDR3 protein: CASSSPGGTGEKLFF
CDR3 DNA: TGCGCCAGCAGCTCCCCAGGGGGAACGGGTGAAAAACTGTTTTTT
V gene: TRBV5-1
D gene: TRBD1
J gene: TRBJ1-4
clone size: .

CDR3 protein: CASSLGLSYEQYF
CDR3 DNA: TGTGCCAGCAGCTTGGGACTTTCCTACGAGCAGTACTTC
V gene: TRBV7-6
D gene: .
J gene: TRBJ2-7
clone size: many

CDR3 protein: CASSLGGQFQETQYF
CDR3 DNA: TGCGCCAGCAGCTTGGGAGGACAGTTTCAAGAGACCCAGTACTTC
V gene: TRBV5-1
D gene: .
J gene: TRBJ2-5
clone size: many

CDR3 protein: CASSGTGRTGELFF
CDR3 DNA: TGTGCCAGCAGTGGGACAGGGAGGACCGGGGAGCTGTTTTTT
V gene: TRBV2
D gene: TRBD1
J gene: TRBJ2-2
clone size: .

CDR3 protein: CASSASGSLEQYF
CDR3 DNA: TGTGCCAGCAGTGCTAGCGGGAGCCTCGAGCAGTACTTC
V gene: TRBV7-9
D gene: TRBD2
J gene: TRBJ2-7
clone size: few

CDR3 protein: CASSPLAGRMGNTEAFF
CDR3 DNA: TGTGCCAGCAGCCCCCTCGCAGGGAGAATGGGAAACACTGAAGCTTTCTTT
V gene: TRBV7-9
D gene: .
J gene: TRBJ1-1
clone size: .

CDR3 protein: CASSLGGSPYEQYF
CDR3 DNA: TGTGCCAGCAGCTTAGGCGGGAGTCCCTACGAGCAGTACTTC
V gene: TRBV7-9
D gene: TRBD2
J gene: TRBJ2-7
clone size: few

CDR3 protein: CASSGPGTANTEAFF
CDR3 DNA: TGTGCCAGCAGCGGCCCGGGGACAGCGAACACTGAAGCTTTCTTT
V gene: TRBV9
D gene: TRBD1
J gene: TRBJ1-1
clone size: many

CDR3 protein: CASSGRGQEQYF
CDR3 DNA: TGTGCCAGCAGTGGTCGGGGACAGGAGCAGTACTTC
V gene: TRBV2
D gene: TRBD1
J gene: TRBJ2-7
clone size: .

CDR3 protein: CASSFTGTGYAEQYF
CDR3 DNA: TGTGCCAGCAGCTTTACCGGGACAGGGTACGCCGAGCAGTACTTC
V gene: TRBV7-3
D gene: TRBD1
J gene: TRBJ2-7
clone size: .

CDR3 protein: CASSQGDRGYTF
CDR3 DNA: TGTGCCAGCAGTCAAGGGGATCGCGGCTACACCTTC
V gene: TRBV25-1
D gene: .
J gene: TRBJ1-2
clone size: .

CDR3 protein: CSARMTSGMPQYF
CDR3 DNA: TGCAGTGCCAGGATGACTAGCGGGATGCCGCAGTACTTC
V gene: TRBV20-1
D gene: TRBD2
J gene: TRBJ2-7
clone size: .

CDR3 protein: CASSPGPFTETQYF
CDR3 DNA: TGTGCCAGTAGTCCTGGACCTTTTACGGAGACCCAGTACTTC
V gene: TRBV19
D gene: .
J gene: TRBJ2-5
clone size: few

CDR3 protein: CASRPGWVNSPLHF
CDR3 DNA: TGTGCCAGCAGGCCGGGCTGGGTGAATTCACCCCTCCACTTT
V gene: TRBV25-1
D gene: .
J gene: TRBJ1-6
clone size: .

CDR3 protein: CASSYISPNTGELFF
CDR3 DNA: TGTGCCAGCAGTTACATCAGCCCGAACACCGGGGAGCTGTTTTTT
V gene: TRBV6-2/TRBV6-3
D gene: .
J gene: TRBJ2-2
clone size: many

CDR3 protein: CASSSQGADDTQYF
CDR3 DNA: TGTGCCAGCAGTTCCCAGGGGGCCGATGATACGCAGTATTTT
V gene: TRBV12-3/TRBV12-4
D gene: TRBD1
J gene: TRBJ2-3
clone size: many

CDR3 protein: CASSEALAGVSGANVLTF
CDR3 DNA: TGCGCCAGCAGTGAAGCCCTAGCGGGAGTGTCTGGGGCCAACGTCCTGACTTTC
V gene: TRBV10-1
D gene: TRBD2
J gene: TRBJ2-6
clone size: few

CDR3 protein: CASSPRDANEKLFF
CDR3 DNA: TGCGCCAGCAGCCCCCGGGACGCAAATGAAAAACTGTTTTTT
V gene: TRBV5-1
D gene: .
J gene: TRBJ1-4
clone size: .

CDR3 protein: CSKGPHTEAFF
CDR3 DNA: TGCAGCAAGGGACCTCACACTGAAGCTTTCTTT
V gene: TRBV29-1
D gene: .
J gene: TRBJ1-1
clone size: .

CDR3 protein: CATSIGAAGVWTDTQYF
CDR3 DNA: TGTGCCACCAGCATTGGGGCAGCGGGAGTCTGGACAGATACGCAGTATTTT
V gene: TRBV15
D gene: TRBD2
J gene: TRBJ2-3
clone size: many

CDR3 protein: CASSEEPTGGYQETQYF
CDR3 DNA: TGTGCCAGCAGTGAAGAACCGACAGGGGGATACCAAGAGACCCAGTACTTC
V gene: TRBV7-2
D gene: TRBD1
J gene: TRBJ2-5
clone size: few

CDR3 protein: CASSGGTSGFADTQYF
CDR3 DNA: TGTGCCAGCAGCGGGGGGACTAGCGGGTTTGCAGATACGCAGTATTTT
V gene: TRBV7-9
D gene: TRBD2
J gene: TRBJ2-3
clone size: many

CDR3 protein: CASSDSGTTPYTGGLFF
CDR3 DNA: TGTGCCAGCAGCGACTCCGGGACGACTCCATACACCGGGGGGCTGTTTTTT
V gene: TRBV7-8
D gene: .
J gene: TRBJ2-2
clone size: .

CDR3 protein: CASSATGNYEQYF
CDR3 DNA: TGTGCCAGCAGCGCCACAGGGAACTACGAGCAGTACTTC
V gene: TRBV5-8
D gene: .
J gene: TRBJ2-7
clone size: many